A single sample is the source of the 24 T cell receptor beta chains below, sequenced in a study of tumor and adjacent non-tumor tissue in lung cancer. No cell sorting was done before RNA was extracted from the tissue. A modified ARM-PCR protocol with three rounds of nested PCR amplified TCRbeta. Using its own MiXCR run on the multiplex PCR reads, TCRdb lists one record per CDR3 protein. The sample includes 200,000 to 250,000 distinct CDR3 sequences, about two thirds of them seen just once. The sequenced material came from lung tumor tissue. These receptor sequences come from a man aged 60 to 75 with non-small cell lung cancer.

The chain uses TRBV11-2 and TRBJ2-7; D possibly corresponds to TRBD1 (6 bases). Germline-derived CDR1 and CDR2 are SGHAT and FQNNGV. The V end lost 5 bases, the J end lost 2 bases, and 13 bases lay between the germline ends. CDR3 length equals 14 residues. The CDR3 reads CASSRGQSPYEQYF. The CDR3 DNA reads TGTGCCAGCAGCAGGGGACAAAGCCCCTACGAGCAGTACTTC.

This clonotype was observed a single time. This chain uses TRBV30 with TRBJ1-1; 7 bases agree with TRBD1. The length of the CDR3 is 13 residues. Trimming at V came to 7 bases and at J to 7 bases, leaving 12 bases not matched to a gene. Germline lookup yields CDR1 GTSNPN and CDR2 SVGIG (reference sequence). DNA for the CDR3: TGTGCCTCCAGGGGGTACTTTGTGGGTGAAGCTTTCTTT. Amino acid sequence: CASRGYFVGEAFF.

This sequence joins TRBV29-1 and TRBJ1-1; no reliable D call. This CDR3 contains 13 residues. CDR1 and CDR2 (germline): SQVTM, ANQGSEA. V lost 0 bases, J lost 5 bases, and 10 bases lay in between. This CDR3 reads CSVEDSVSTEAFF. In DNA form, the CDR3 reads TGCAGCGTTGAAGACTCCGTCTCTACTGAAGCTTTCTTT.

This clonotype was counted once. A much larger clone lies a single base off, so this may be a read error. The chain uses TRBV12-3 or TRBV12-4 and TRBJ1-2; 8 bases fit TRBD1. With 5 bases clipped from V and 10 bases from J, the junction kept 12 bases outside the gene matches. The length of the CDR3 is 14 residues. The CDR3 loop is CASSITGGWFVYTF. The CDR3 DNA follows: TGTGCCAGCAGTATTACAGGGGGTTGGTTTGTCTACACCTTC.

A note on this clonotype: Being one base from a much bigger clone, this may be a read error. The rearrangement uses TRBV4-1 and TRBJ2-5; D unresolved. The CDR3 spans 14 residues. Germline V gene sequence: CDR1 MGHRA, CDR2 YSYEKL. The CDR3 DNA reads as TGCGTCAGCAGCCAAAAACTTGCCCAAGAGACCCAGTACTTC. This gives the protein CVSSQKLAQETQYF.

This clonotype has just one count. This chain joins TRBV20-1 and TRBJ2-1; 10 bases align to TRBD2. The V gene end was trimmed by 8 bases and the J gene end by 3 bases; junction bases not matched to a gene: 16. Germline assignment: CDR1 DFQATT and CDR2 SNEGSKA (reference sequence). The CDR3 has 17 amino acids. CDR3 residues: CSPRGASGSLGYNEQFF. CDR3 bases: TGCAGTCCCCGGGGGGCTAGCGGGAGTTTAGGCTACAATGAGCAGTTCTTC.

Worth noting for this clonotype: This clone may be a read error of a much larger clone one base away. The CDR3 nucleotides read TGTGCCAGCGGTGAAGTACAGGGGCGATCTGGAAACACCATATATTTT. It encodes CASGEVQGRSGNTIYF. The chain couples TRBV6-1 to TRBJ1-3; 7 positions match TRBD1. Germline CDR1 MNHNS, CDR2 SASEGT. CDR3 length equals 16 residues.

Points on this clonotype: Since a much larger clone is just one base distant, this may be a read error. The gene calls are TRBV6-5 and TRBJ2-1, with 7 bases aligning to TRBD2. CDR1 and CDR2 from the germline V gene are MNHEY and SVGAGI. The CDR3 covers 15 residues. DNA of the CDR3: TGTACCAGCAGTCCTAGAGGGAGGGCGGTCAATGAGCAGTTCTTC. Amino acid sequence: CTSSPRGRAVNEQFF.

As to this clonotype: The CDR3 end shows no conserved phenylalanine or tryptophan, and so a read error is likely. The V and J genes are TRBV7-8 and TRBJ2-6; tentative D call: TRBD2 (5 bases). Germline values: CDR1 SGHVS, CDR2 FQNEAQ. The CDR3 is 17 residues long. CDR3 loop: CASSLLTGFSGANVLTI. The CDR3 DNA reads TGTGCCAGTAGCTTACTAACGGGGTTCTCTGGGGCCAACGTCCTGACTATC.

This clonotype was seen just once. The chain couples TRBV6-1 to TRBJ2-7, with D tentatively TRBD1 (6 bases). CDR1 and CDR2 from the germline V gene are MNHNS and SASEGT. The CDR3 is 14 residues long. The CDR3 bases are TGTCCTAGCAGGGGACCGATGAAAGGATACGAGCAGTACTTC. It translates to CPSRGPMKGYEQYF.

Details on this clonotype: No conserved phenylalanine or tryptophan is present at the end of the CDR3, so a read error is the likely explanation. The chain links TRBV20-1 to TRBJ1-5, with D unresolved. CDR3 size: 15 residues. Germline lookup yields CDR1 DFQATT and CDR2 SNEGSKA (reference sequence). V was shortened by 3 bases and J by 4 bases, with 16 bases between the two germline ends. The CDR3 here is CSARVGLYRNQPQHS. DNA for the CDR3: TGCAGTGCTAGGGTAGGGCTCTATAGGAATCAGCCCCAGCATTCT.

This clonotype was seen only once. The CDR3 spells CASSLLTLAGGADTQYF. Written as DNA, the CDR3 is TGTGCCAGCAGCTTACTAACACTAGCTGGGGGGGCAGATACGCAGTATTTT. The chain combines TRBV11-2 with TRBJ2-3, with 7 nucleotides matching TRBD2. Trimming at V came to 2 bases and at J to 4 bases, leaving 12 bases not matched to a gene. This CDR3 is 17 amino acids long. Germline V CDR1 and CDR2: SGHAT, FQNNGV.

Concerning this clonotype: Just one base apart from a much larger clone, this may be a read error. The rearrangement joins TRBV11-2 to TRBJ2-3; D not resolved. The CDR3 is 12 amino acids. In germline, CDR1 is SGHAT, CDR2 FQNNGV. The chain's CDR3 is CVSSLSTDTQYF. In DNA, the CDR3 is TGTGTCAGCAGCTTGAGCACAGATACGCAGTATTTT.

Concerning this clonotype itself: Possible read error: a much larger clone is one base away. CDR3 coding DNA: TGCAGCGTTTCTAGACAGTCATACACAGATACGCAGTATTTT. This encodes CSVSRQSYTDTQYF. The gene calls are TRBV29-1 and TRBJ2-3; possible D gene TRBD1, 5 bases. V lost 5 bases to trimming and J lost 2 bases, with 14 bases between them. CDR1 SQVTM and CDR2 ANQGSEA come from the germline V gene. The CDR3 is 14 residues long.

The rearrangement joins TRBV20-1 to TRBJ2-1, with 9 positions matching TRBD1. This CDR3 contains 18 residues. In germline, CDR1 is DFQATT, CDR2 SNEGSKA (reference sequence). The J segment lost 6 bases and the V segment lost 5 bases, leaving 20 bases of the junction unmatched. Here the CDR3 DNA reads TGCAGTGCTCCCCGTCGGGGACAGGGAGGTAGGGTCGGCAATGAGCAGTTCTTC. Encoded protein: CSAPRRGQGGRVGNEQFF.

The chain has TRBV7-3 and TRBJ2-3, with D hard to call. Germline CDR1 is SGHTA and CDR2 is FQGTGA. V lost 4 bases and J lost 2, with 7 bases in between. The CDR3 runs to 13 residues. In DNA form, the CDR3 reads TGTGCCAGCAGCTACCGATACACAGATACGCAGTATTTT. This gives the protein CASSYRYTDTQYF.

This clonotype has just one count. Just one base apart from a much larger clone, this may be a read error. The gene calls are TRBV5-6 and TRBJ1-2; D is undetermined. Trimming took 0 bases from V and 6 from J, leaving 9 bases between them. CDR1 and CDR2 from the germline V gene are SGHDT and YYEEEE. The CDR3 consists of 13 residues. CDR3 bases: TGTGCCAGCAGCTTGGGGAGAGCCAATGGCTACACCTTC. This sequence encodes CASSLGRANGYTF.

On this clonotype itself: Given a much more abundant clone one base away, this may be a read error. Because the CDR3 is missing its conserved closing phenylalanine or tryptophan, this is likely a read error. Here the CDR3 reads CASRRGQGAETQYS. The CDR3 coding sequence is TGTGCCAGCAGAAGGGGACAGGGGGCGGAGACCCAGTACTCC. The gene calls are TRBV6-5 and TRBJ2-5; TRBD1 matches 12 bases. The CDR3 extends over 14 amino acids. Germline V lookup: CDR1 MNHEY, CDR2 SVGAGI. The V and J ends lost 6 bases and 5 bases, in that order; junction bases with no gene match: 4.

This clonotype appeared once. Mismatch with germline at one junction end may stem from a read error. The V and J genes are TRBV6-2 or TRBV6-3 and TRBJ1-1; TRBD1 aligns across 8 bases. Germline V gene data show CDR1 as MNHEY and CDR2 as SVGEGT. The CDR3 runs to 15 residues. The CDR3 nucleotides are TGTGCCAGCAGGGGACAGGCCGCGGATATCACTGAAACTTTCTTT. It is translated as CASRGQAADITETFF.

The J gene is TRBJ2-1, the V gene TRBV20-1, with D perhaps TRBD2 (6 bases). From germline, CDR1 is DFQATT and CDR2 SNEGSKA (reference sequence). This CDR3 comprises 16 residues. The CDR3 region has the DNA TGCTGTCCTAGAGACCCGGGAGCCAGCTCCTACAATGAGCAGTTCTTC. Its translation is CCPRDPGASSYNEQFF.

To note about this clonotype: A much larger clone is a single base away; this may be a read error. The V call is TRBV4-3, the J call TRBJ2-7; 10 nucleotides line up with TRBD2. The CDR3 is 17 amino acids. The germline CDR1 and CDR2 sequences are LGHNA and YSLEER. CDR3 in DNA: TGCACCAGCAGCCTAGGGACTAGCGCGGGGAGCTCCTACGAGCAGTACTTC. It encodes CTSSLGTSAGSSYEQYF.

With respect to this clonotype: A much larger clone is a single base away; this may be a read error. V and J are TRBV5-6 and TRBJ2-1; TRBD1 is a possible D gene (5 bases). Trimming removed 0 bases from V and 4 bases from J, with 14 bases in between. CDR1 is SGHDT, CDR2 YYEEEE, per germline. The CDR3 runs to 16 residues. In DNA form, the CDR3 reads TGTGCCAGCAGCTTGGATGGGGCAGAAATATACAATGAGCAGTTCTTC. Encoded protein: CASSLDGAEIYNEQFF.

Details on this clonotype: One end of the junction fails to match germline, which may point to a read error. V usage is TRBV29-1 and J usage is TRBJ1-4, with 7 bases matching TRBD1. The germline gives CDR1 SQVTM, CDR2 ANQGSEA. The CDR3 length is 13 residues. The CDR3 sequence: CSVFRQGGEKLCF. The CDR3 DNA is TGCAGCGTTTTCCGACAGGGTGGTGAAAAACTATGTTTT. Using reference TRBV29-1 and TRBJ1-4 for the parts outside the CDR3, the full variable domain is SAVISQKPSRDICQRGTSLTIQCQVDSQVTMMFWYRQQPGQSLTLIATANQGSEATYESGFVIDKFPISRPNLTFSTLTVSNMSPEDSSIYLCSVFRQGGEKLCFGSGTQLSVL.

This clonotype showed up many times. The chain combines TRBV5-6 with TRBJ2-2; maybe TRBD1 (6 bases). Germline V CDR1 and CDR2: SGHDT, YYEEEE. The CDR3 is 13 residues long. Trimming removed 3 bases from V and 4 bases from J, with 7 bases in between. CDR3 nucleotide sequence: TGTGCCAGCAGCTGGGACATCACCGGGGAGCTGTTTTTT. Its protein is CASSWDITGELFF.